The 9 T cell receptor beta chains below all came from one sample that was sequenced in a study of cytomegalovirus exposure and HLA in healthy donors. Clones were sequenced by immunoSEQ multiplex PCR, and TCRdb holds only the in-frame ones, with some missing. This sample carries 200,000 to 250,000 clones, roughly 85% of them seen once, and the ten largest clones take roughly 5.5%. Material: PBMCs. Receptors were obtained from a woman under 30 in good health and CMV-seronegative.

CDR3 DNA sequence: TGTGCCAGCAGTTACATGGGTGGCACTGAAGCTTTCTTT. It is translated as CASSYMGGTEAFF. The chain has TRBV6-5 and TRBJ1-1; no firm D call. The CDR3 has 13 amino acids. V shed 2 bases and J shed 4 bases, with 8 bases lying between them. CDR1 is MNHEY and CDR2 is SVGAGI in the germline V gene.

CDR3 region: CSVEGIGTGNTIYF. CDR3 in DNA: TGCAGCGTTGAAGGTATAGGGACGGGAAACACCATATATTTT. The rearrangement joins TRBV29-1 to TRBJ1-3, with TRBD1 as a possible D gene (5 bases). The CDR3 consists of 14 residues. From germline, CDR1 is SQVTM and CDR2 ANQGSEA. V was pared by 1 base and J by 4 bases, with 11 bases between.

This chain connects TRBV23-1 to TRBJ1-2; 10 positions agree with TRBD1. TRBV23-1 has ORF status, its function being uncertain. The CDR3 length is 13 residues. The junction had 2 bases not matched to a gene; V was cut back by 6 bases and J by 4 bases. CDR3 bases: TGCGCCAGCAGACGGACAGGGGGCTATGGCTACACCTTC. Amino acid sequence: CASRRTGGYGYTF.

V gene TRBV29-1 combines with J gene TRBJ1-2, with TRBD1 matching 7 bases. After removal of 6 bases from V and 7 bases from J, the junction contained 14 bases not matched to a gene. This CDR3 spans 14 amino acids. Germline CDR1 reads SQVTM; CDR2 reads ANQGSEA. CDR3 sequence reads: CSVSGTAISSGYTF. CDR3 DNA: TGCAGCGTGTCCGGGACAGCCATTTCGAGTGGCTACACCTTC.

Concerning this clone itself: The sample has other DNA sequences that encode this CDR3 too. This rearrangement joins TRBV15 to TRBJ1-4; perhaps TRBD1 as D (5 bases). The V gene's germline CDR1 is LNHNV and CDR2 YYDKDF (reference sequence). CDR3 length: 15 residues. V lost 0 bases and J 3 bases, leaving 8 bases between the germline ends. The CDR3 spells CATSRDGTPNEKLFF. The CDR3 DNA is TGTGCCACCAGCAGAGATGGGACCCCTAATGAAAAACTGTTTTTT.

The chain has TRBV5-4 and TRBJ1-2, with D uncertain. This CDR3 region has 12 residues. V shed 5 bases and J shed 2 bases, with 7 bases lying between them. The V gene's germline CDR1 is SGHNT and CDR2 YYREEE (reference sequence). CDR3 amino acids: CASREQNYGYTF. CDR3 coding DNA: TGTGCCAGCAGGGAGCAAAACTATGGCTACACCTTC.

In this sample, this clone turned up once. This chain uses TRBV15 with TRBJ1-5; 8 bases are shared with TRBD1. This CDR3 has 15 amino acids. With V trimmed by 3 bases and J by 6 bases, 7 bases remained unmatched. Germline V gene lookup returns CDR1 LNHNV and CDR2 YYDKDF (reference sequence). CDR3 residues: CATSRDRVGTQPQHF. The CDR3 region has the DNA TGTGCCACCAGCAGGGACAGGGTAGGGACTCAGCCCCAGCATTTT.

The CDR3 sequence: CASSLIGWYEQYF. The CDR3, as DNA: TGTGCCAGCAGTTTAATAGGGTGGTACGAGCAGTACTTC. J is TRBJ2-7 and V is TRBV28; D is ambiguous. Germline assignment: CDR1 MDHEN and CDR2 SYDVKM. There are 13 residues in the CDR3. V was pared by 2 bases and J by 4 bases, with 9 bases between.

The chain carries TRBV6-1 and TRBJ1-1; 8 positions match TRBD1. The CDR3 contains 15 residues. With 5 bases clipped from V and 4 bases from J, the junction kept 9 bases outside the gene matches. Germline CDR1 is MNHNS and CDR2 is SASEGT. The CDR3 DNA is TGTGCCAGCAGTTCCCAGGGGGCCTCAGGCACTGAAGCTTTCTTT. Translated, it gives CASSSQGASGTEAFF.